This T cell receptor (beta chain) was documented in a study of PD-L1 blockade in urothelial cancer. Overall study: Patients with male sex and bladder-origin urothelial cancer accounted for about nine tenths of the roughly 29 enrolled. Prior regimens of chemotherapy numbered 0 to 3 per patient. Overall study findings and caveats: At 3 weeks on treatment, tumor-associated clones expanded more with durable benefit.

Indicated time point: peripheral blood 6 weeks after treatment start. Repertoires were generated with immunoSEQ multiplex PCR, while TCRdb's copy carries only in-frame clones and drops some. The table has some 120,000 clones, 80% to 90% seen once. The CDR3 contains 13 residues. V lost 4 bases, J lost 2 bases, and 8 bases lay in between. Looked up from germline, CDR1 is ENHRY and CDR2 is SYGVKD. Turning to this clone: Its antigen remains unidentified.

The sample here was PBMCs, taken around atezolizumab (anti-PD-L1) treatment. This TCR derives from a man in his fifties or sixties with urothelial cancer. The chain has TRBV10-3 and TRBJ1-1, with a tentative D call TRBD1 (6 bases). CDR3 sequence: CAISAGENTEAFF. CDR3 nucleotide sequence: TGTGCCATCAGTGCAGGGGAAAACACTGAAGCTTTCTTT.